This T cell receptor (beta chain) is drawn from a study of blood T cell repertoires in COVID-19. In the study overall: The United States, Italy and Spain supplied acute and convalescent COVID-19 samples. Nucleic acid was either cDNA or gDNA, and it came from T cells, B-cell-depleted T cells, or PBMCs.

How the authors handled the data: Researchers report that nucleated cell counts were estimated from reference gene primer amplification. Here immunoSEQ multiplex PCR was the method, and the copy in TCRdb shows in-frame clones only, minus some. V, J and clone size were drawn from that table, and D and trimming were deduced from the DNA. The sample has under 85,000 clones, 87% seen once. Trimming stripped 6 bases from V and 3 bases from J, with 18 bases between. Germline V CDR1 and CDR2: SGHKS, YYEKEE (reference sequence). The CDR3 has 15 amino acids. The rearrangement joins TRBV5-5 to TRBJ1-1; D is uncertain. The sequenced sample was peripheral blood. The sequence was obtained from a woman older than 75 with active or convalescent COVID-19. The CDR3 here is CASTRATRRDTEAFF. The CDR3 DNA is TGTGCCAGCACCCGTGCGACGCGACGGGACACTGAAGCTTTCTTT. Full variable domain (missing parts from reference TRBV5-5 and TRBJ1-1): DAGVTQSPTHLIKTRGQQVTLRCSPISGHKSVSWYQQVLGQGPQFIFQYYEKEERGRGNFPDRFSARQFPNYSSELNVNALLLGDSALYLCASTRATRRDTEAFFGQGTRLTVV.